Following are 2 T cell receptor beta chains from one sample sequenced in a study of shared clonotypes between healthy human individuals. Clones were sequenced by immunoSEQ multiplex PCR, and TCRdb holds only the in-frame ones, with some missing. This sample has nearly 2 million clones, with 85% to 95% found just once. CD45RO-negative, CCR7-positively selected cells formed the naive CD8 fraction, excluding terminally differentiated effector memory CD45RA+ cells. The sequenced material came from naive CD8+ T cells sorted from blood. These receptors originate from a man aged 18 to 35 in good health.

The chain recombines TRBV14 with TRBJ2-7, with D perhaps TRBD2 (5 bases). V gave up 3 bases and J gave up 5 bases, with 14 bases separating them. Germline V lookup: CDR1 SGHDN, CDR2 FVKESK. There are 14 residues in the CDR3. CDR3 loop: CASSHFTGSDEQYF. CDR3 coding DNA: TGTGCCAGCAGCCATTTTACGGGGTCTGACGAGCAGTACTTC. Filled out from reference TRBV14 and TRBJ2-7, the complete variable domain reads EAGVTQFPSHSVIEKGQTVTLRCDPISGHDNLYWYRRVMGKEIKFLLHFVKESKQDESGMPNNRFLAERTGGTYSTLKVQPAELEDSGVYFCASSHFTGSDEQYFGPGTRLTVT.

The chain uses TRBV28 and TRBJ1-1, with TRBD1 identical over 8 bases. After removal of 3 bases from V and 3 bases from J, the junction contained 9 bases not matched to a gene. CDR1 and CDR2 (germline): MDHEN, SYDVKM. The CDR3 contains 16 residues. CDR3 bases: TGTGCCAGCAGTTTGTACAGGGGGGCTTCGGACACTGAAGCTTTCTTT. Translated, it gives CASSLYRGASDTEAFF.